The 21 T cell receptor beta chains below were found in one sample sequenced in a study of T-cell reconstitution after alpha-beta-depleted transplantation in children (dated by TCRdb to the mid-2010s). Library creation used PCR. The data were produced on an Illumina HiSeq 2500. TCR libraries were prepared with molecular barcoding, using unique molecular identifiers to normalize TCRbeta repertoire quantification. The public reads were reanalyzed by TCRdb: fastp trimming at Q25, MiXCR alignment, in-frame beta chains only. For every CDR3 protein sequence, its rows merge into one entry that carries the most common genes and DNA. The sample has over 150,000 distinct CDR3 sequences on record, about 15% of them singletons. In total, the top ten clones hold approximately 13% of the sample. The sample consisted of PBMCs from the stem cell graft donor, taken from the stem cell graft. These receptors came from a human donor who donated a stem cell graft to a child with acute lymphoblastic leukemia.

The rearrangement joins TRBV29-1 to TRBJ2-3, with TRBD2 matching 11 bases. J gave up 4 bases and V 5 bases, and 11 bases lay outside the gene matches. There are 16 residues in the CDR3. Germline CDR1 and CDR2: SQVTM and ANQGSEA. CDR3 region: CSVRAFSGRGPDTQYF. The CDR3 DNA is TGCAGCGTTCGAGCGTTTAGCGGGAGGGGACCAGATACGCAGTATTTT.

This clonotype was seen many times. For the CDR3, the DNA is TGCGCCAGCAGTGAGTCGAAATCGCCGCGGGGCTACACCTTC. Its protein is CASSESKSPRGYTF. The rearrangement uses TRBV10-2 and TRBJ1-2; no firm D call. V lost 0 bases and J 8 bases, leaving 13 bases between the germline ends. This CDR3 comprises 14 residues. CDR1 and CDR2 from the germline V gene are WSHSY and SAAADI.

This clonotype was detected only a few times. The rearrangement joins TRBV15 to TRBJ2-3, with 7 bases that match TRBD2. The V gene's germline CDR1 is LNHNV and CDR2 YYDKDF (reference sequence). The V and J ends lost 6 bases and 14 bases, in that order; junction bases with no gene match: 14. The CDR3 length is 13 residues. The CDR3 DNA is TGTGCCACCAGTCCAAGAGCGGGGCGAGCGAGGTATTTT. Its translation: CATSPRAGRARYF.

CDR3 nucleotides: TGTGCCAGCAGCTTAGGGGAGCCCCCGAGGAATGGCTACACCTTC. It translates to CASSLGEPPRNGYTF. The genes are TRBV7-9 and TRBJ1-2; no definite D call. The CDR3 covers 15 residues. V was pared by 1 base and J by 6 bases, with 15 bases between. The germline V gene encodes CDR1 SEHNR and CDR2 FQNEAQ (reference sequence).

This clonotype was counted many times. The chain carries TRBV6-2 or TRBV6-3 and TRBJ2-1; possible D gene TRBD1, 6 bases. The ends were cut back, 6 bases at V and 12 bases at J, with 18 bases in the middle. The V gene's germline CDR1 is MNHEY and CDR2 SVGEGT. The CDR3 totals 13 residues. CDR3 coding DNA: TGTGCCAGCAGGAGGGGGAGAGAAACTCCGCAGTTCTTC. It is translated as CASRRGRETPQFF.

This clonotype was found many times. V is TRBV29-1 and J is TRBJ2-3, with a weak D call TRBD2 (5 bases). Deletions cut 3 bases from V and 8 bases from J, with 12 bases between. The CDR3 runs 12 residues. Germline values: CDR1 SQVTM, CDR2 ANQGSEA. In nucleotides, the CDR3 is TGCAGCGTTGACCCCGCCGAGGGTACGCAGTATTTT. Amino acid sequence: CSVDPAEGTQYF.

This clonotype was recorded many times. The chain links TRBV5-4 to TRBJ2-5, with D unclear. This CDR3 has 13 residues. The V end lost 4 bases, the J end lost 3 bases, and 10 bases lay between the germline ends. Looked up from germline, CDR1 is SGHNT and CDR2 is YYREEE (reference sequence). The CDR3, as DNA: TGTGCCAGCAGCCCCCCACAAGAAGAGACCCAGTACTTC. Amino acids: CASSPPQEETQYF.

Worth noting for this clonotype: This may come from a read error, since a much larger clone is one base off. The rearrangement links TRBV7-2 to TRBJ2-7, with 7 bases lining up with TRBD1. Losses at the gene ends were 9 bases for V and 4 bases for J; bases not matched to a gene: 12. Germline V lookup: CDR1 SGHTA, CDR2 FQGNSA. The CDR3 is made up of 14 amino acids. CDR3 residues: CARSPTGDRYEQYF. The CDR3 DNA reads TGTGCCAGGAGCCCCACAGGGGATCGGTACGAGCAGTACTTC. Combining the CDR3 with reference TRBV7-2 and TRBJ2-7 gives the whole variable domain GAGVSQSPSNKVTEKGKDVELRCDPISGHTALYWYRQSLGQGLEFLIYFQGNSAPDKSGLPSDRFSAERTGGSVSTLTIQRTQQEDSAVYLCARSPTGDRYEQYFGPGTRLTVT.

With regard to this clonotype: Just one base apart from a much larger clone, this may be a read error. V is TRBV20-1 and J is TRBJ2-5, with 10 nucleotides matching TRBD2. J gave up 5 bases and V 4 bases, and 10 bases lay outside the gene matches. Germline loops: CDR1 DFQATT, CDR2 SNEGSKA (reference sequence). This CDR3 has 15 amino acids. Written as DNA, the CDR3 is TGCAGTGCTATAGATAAGCGGGAGGGCCGGGAGACCCAGTACTTC. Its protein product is CSAIDKREGRETQYF.

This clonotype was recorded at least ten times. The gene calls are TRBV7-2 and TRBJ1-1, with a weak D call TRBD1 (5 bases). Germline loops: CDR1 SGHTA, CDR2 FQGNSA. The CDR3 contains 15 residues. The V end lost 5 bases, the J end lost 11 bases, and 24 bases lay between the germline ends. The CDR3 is CASSPYNPNKEGAFF. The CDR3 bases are TGTGCCAGCAGCCCTTACAATCCAAATAAAGAGGGGGCTTTCTTT.

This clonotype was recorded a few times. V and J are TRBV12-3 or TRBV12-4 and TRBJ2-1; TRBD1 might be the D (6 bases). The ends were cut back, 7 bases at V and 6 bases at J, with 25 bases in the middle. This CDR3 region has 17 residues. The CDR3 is CASTFRGNGQSGNEQFF. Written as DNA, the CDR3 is TGTGCCAGCACATTCAGGGGAAATGGACAATCAGGCAATGAGCAGTTCTTC.

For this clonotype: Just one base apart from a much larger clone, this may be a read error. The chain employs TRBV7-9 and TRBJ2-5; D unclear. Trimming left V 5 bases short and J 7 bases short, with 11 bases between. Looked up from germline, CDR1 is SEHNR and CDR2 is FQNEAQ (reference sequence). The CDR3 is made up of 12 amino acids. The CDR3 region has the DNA TGTGCCAGCAGCCTAGATGAAGGGACCCAGTACTTC. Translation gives CASSLDEGTQYF.

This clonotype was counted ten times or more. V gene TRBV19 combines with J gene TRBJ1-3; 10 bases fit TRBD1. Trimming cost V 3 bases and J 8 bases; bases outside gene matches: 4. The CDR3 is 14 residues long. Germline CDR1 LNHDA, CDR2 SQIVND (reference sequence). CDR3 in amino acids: CASSIGQGGHTIYF. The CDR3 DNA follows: TGTGCCAGTAGTATCGGACAGGGGGGACACACCATATATTTT.

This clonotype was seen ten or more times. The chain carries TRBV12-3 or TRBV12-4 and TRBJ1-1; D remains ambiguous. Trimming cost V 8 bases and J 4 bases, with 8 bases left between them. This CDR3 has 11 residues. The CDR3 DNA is TGTGCCAGCCGAAGGAGCACTGAAGCTTTCTTT. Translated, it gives CASRRSTEAFF.

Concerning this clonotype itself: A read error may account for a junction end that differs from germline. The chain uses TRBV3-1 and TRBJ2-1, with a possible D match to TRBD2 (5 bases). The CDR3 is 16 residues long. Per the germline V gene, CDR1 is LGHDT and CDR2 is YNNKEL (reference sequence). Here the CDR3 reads CASSRLSGRGSNEQLF. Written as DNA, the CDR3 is TGTGCCAGCAGCCGTCTGAGTGGGAGAGGCAGCAATGAGCAGTTATTC.

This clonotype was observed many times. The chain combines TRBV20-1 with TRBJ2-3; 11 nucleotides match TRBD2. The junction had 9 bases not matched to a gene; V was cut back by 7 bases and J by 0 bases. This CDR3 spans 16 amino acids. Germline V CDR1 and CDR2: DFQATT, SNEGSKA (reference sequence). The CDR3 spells CSVWTSGHSSTDTQYF. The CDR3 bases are TGCAGTGTTTGGACTAGCGGGCATTCCAGCACAGATACGCAGTATTTT.

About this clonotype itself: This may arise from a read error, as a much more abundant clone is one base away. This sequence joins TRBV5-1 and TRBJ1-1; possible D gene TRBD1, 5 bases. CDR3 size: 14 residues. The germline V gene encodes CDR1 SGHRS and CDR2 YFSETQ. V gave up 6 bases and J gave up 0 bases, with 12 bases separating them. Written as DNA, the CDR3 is TGCGCCAGCATCCGCGACAGCCTGAACACTGAAGCTTTCTTT. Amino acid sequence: CASIRDSLNTEAFF.

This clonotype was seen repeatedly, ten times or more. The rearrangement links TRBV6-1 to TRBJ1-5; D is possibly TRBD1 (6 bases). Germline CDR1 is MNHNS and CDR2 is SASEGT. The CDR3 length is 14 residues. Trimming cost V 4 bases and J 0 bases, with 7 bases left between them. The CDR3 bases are TGTGCCAGCAGTGTGGACAGTAGCAATCAGCCCCAGCATTTT. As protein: CASSVDSSNQPQHF.

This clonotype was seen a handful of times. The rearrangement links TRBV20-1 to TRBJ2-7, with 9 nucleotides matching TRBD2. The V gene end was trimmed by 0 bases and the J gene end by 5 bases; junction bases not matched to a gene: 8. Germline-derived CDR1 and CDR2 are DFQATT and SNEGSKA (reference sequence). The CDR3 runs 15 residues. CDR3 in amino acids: CSARESGTSPHEQYF. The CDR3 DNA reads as TGCAGTGCTAGAGAGTCCGGGACTAGCCCCCACGAGCAGTACTTC.

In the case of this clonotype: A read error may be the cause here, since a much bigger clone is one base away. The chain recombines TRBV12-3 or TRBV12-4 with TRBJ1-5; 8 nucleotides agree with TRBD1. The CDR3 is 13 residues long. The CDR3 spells CASSQDRDEPQRF. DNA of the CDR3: TGTGCCAGCAGTCAGGACAGGGATGAGCCCCAGCGTTTT.

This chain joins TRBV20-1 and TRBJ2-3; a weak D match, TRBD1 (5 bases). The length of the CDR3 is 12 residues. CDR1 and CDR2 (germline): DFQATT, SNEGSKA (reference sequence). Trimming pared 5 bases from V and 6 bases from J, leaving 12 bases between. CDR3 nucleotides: TGCAGTGCTTTAGGGGCAGGGGATACGCAGTATTTT. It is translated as CSALGAGDTQYF.